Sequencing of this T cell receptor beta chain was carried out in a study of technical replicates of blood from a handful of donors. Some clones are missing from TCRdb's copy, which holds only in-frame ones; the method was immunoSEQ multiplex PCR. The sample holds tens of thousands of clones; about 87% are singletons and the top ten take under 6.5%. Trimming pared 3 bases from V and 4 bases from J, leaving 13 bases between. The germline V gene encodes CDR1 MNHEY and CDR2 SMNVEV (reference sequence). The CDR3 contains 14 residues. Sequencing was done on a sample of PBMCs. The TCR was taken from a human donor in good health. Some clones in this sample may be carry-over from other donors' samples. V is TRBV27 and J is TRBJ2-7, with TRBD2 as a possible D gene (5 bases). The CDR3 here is CASSLFRGWYEQYF. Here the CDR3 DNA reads TGTGCCAGCAGTTTGTTCCGGGGATGGTACGAGCAGTACTTC.